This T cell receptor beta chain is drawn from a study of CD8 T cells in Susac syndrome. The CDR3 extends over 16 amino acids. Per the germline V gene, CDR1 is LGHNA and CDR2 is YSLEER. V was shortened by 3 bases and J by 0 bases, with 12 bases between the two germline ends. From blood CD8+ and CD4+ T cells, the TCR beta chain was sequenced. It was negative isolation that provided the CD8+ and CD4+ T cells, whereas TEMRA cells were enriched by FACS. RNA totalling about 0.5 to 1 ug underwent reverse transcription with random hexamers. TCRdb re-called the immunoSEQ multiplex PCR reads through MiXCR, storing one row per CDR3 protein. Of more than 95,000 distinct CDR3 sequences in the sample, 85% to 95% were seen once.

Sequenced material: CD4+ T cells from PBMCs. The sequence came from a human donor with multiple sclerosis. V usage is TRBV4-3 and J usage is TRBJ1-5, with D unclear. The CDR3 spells CASSQNGWGSNQPQHF. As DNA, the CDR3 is TGCGCCAGCAGCCAGAACGGATGGGGTAGCAATCAGCCCCAGCATTTT.